This T cell receptor (beta chain) was sequenced for a study of T-cell memory formation after mild COVID-19. Study-level information: Among the donors, TCR clusters were largely specific to each donor. General study points: Cross-reactive memory seemingly joined, as some responding clones were found in pre-infection memory. Contracting clones from day 15 to 85 showed balanced CD4/CD8; later expanders favored CD4+.

This clonotype was counted between two and nine times. The antigen is undetermined. V was cut by 4 bases and J by 4 bases, with 25 bases left in between. In germline, CDR1 is SGHAT, CDR2 FQNNGV. CDR3 size: 18 residues. Amplification by 5'RACE using constant-segment primers produced TCR alpha and TCR beta cDNA libraries that carried sample barcodes and UMIs. MiXCR, run by TCRdb on the 5' RACE reads, gives a single entry per CDR3 protein. Altogether some 300,000 distinct CDR3 sequences are present, more than 20% being singletons, with the ten largest covering around a fifth. The chain links TRBV11-2 to TRBJ1-2, with unresolved D. The material sequenced was PBMCs or a T cell subset sorted from them (not recorded which). This sequence was found in a man younger than 30 who had mild COVID-19 (a few samples of this study predate the infection). Cell type and time point are not known. CDR3 nucleotides: TGTGCCAGCAGCTCATCGCCGGCAGGTCCCCGAAATCGCTATGGCTACACCTTC. Amino acid sequence: CASSSSPAGPRNRYGYTF. The whole variable domain, remainder taken from reference TRBV11-2 and TRBJ1-2, is EAGVAQSPRYKIIEKRQSVAFWCNPISGHATLYWYQQILGQGPKLLIQFQNNGVVDDSQLPKDRFSAERLKGVDSTLKIQPAKLEDSAVYLCASSSSPAGPRNRYGYTFGSGTRLTVV.